Listed below are T cell receptor beta chains from one sample, sequenced in a study of siplizumab effects on memory and regulatory T cells. The assay was immunoSEQ multiplex PCR, and TCRdb's table has in-frame clones only and misses some. Here the sample spans about 100,000 clones, under 95% being singletons. The specimen was Tregs sorted from blood. These TCRs come from a human donor in good health. The CDR3 runs from the conserved cysteine through the conserved F or W. The D gene is left open where the match is weak. Not every row has a clone size; where given, it reads once, few, many or a size class.

CASRRTGWYTGELFF,TGTGCCAGCAGACGGACAGGGTGGTACACCGGGGAGCTGTTTTTT,TRBD1,TRBJ2-2,NA,TRBV27
CASSLGLYQETQYF,TGCGCCAGCAGCTTGGGATTATACCAAGAGACCCAGTACTTC,NA,TRBJ2-5,NA,TRBV5-1
CASSLGAYGYTF,TGCGCCAGCAGCTTAGGGGCGTATGGCTACACCTTC,NA,TRBJ1-2,NA,TRBV5-1
CASSDPREGPTGELFF,TGTGCCAGCAGTGACCCCAGGGAGGGGCCCACCGGGGAGCTGTTTTTT,TRBD2,TRBJ2-2,NA,TRBV25-1
CAIKKTGDYEQYF,TGTGCCATCAAAAAGACAGGGGACTACGAGCAGTACTTC,TRBD1,TRBJ2-7,NA,TRBV10-3
CASSYRRQTSYNEQFF,TGTGCCAGCAGTTACCGCAGACAGACTTCATACAATGAGCAGTTCTTC,NA,TRBJ2-1,NA,TRBV6-5
CASSILGGPAYEQYF,TGTGCCAGTAGTATACTCGGCGGGCCAGCATACGAGCAGTACTTC,NA,TRBJ2-7,NA,TRBV19
CASSLRQLADTQYF,TGTGCCAGCAGCTTGCGCCAGTTAGCAGATACGCAGTATTTT,NA,TRBJ2-3,NA,TRBV5-4
CASSLTGTGGPDTQYF,TGTGCCAGCAGCTTAACCGGGACAGGGGGCCCAGATACGCAGTATTTT,TRBD1,TRBJ2-3,NA,TRBV7-3
CATSRDLNRFSYEQYF,TGTGCCACCAGCAGAGATCTGAACAGATTCTCCTACGAGCAGTACTTC,NA,TRBJ2-7,NA,TRBV15
CASSQAGFSGNTIYF,TGCGCCAGCAGCCAAGCAGGTTTCTCTGGAAACACCATATATTTT,NA,TRBJ1-3,NA,TRBV4-1
CASLAGGVGELFF,TGTGCCAGCCTAGCGGGAGGGGTCGGGGAGCTGTTTTTT,TRBD2,TRBJ2-2,NA,TRBV6-1
CASSLWADEQYF,TGCGCCAGCAGCTTGTGGGCGGACGAGCAGTACTTC,NA,TRBJ2-7,NA,TRBV5-1
CASSPSESFLGFDEQYF,TGTGCCAGCAGCCCGAGTGAGAGCTTTTTGGGATTCGACGAGCAGTACTTC,NA,TRBJ2-7,NA,TRBV5-8
CATGRGIEQFF,TGTGCAACCGGAAGGGGAATTGAGCAGTTCTTC,NA,TRBJ2-1,NA,TRBV2
CAISSRDRGFTEAFF,TGTGCCATCAGTTCCCGGGACAGGGGGTTCACTGAAGCTTTCTTT,TRBD1,TRBJ1-1,once,TRBV10-3
CASSLRGTYNSPLHF,TGTGCCAGCAGCTTACGGGGGACCTATAATTCACCCCTCCACTTT,NA,TRBJ1-6,NA,TRBV7-6
CASSMILGASTEAFF,TGTGCCAGCAGTATGATTTTGGGGGCTTCCACTGAAGCTTTCTTT,NA,TRBJ1-1,NA,TRBV2
CAWSFGDRVTDTQYF,TGTGCCTGGAGTTTTGGGGACAGGGTAACAGATACGCAGTATTTT,TRBD1,TRBJ2-3,NA,TRBV30
CASSRYSSSYEQYF,TGTGCCAGCAGCCGCTACTCGAGCAGCTACGAGCAGTACTTC,NA,TRBJ2-7,NA,TRBV13
CASSEWPTGQGARTSEF,TGCGCCAGCAGTGAGTGGCCCACGGGACAGGGGGCTAGGACTAGCGAGTTC,TRBD1,TRBJ2-7,NA,TRBV10-2
CASSLGGGFGNQPQHF,TGTGCCAGCAGCTTAGGGGGAGGGTTTGGTAATCAGCCCCAGCATTTT,NA,TRBJ1-5,few,TRBV7-9
CASSRAGDGVEQFF,TGTGCCAGCAGCCGAGCGGGGGACGGAGTAGAGCAGTTCTTC,TRBD2,TRBJ2-1,NA,TRBV5-4
CSAAGVYGYTF,TGCAGTGCTGCAGGGGTATATGGCTACACCTTC,NA,TRBJ1-2,once,TRBV20-1
CASSPPDRASYGYTF,TGTGCCAGCAGCCCCCCGGACAGGGCGAGCTATGGCTACACCTTC,TRBD1,TRBJ1-2,NA,TRBV14
CASLGRDRVGEQYF,TGTGCCAGCTTAGGCCGGGACAGGGTAGGGGAGCAGTACTTC,TRBD1,TRBJ2-7,NA,TRBV18
CASSGGQGYYEQYF,TGCGCCAGCAGCGGAGGACAGGGTTACTACGAGCAGTACTTC,TRBD1,TRBJ2-7,NA,TRBV5-1
CAIRNPGTSGSGVYEQYF,TGTGCCATCAGGAACCCCGGGACTAGCGGGAGTGGTGTCTACGAGCAGTACTTC,TRBD2,TRBJ2-7,NA,TRBV10-3
CSASSVLEAFF,TGCAGTGCTAGTTCGGTGTTAGAAGCTTTCTTT,NA,TRBJ1-1,NA,TRBV20-1
CASSGQGGETQYF,TGCGCCAGCTCCGGACAGGGCGGAGAGACCCAGTACTTC,TRBD1,TRBJ2-5,NA,TRBV5-1
CASSESGWVGYEQYF,TGTGCCAGCAGTGAATCTGGATGGGTTGGCTACGAGCAGTACTTC,NA,TRBJ2-7,NA,TRBV6-1
CASSPRSSGGAKNIQYF,TGTGCCAGCTCACCCCGGTCGTCTGGAGGGGCCAAAAACATTCAGTACTTC,NA,TRBJ2-4,NA,TRBV18
CASIKTGEVVGPPHNEQFF,TGCGCCAGCATAAAGACGGGAGAGGTGGTGGGGCCCCCGCACAATGAGCAGTTCTTC,NA,TRBJ2-1,NA,TRBV5-1
CASSPYGRTDEQYF,TGTGCCAGCAGTCCATACGGCCGAACGGACGAGCAGTACTTC,NA,TRBJ2-7,NA,TRBV25-1
CATSVQTYGYTF,TGTGCCACCAGCGTCCAGACCTATGGCTACACCTTC,NA,TRBJ1-2,NA,TRBV15
CASGESRGGYNEQFF,TGTGCCAGCGGCGAGTCGAGGGGGGGCTACAATGAGCAGTTCTTC,NA,TRBJ2-1,once,TRBV25-1
CASSGSGAYEQYF,TGCGCCAGCAGCGGTAGCGGGGCCTACGAGCAGTACTTC,TRBD2,TRBJ2-7,NA,TRBV5-1
CASSPPYYAKDTDTQYF,TGTGCCAGCAGCCCTCCCTACTACGCGAAAGACACAGATACGCAGTATTTT,NA,TRBJ2-3,NA,TRBV9
CASSLAVGTRGRYNEQFF,TGCGCCAGCAGCTTGGCAGTTGGTACCAGGGGCAGATACAATGAGCAGTTCTTC,NA,TRBJ2-1,NA,TRBV5-1
CASSLGGVEETQYF,TGCGCCAGCAGCTTGGGCGGGGTAGAAGAGACCCAGTACTTC,NA,TRBJ2-5,NA,TRBV5-1
CAWALGSSGYEQYF,TGTGCCTGGGCCCTGGGTTCTAGCGGTTACGAGCAGTACTTC,TRBD2,TRBJ2-7,NA,TRBV30